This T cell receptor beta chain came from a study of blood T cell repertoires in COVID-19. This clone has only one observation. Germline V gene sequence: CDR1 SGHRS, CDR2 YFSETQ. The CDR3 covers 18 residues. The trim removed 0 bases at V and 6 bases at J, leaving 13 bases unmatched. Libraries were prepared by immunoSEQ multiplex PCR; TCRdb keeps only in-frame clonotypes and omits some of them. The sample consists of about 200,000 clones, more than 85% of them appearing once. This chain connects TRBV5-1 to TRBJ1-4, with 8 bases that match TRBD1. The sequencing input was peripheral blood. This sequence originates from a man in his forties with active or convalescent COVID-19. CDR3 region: CASSLADRVRDFDEKLFF. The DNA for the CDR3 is TGCGCCAGCAGCTTGGCGGACAGGGTCAGGGATTTCGATGAAAAACTGTTTTTT. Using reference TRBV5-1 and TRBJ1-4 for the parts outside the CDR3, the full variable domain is KAGVTQTPRYLIKTRGQQVTLSCSPISGHRSVSWYQQTPGQGLQFLFEYFSETQRNKGNFPGRFSGRQFSNSRSEMNVSTLELGDSALYLCASSLADRVRDFDEKLFFGSGTQLSVL.